This entry features one T cell receptor (beta chain) sequence. Other DNA sequences within the sample encode an identical CDR3. The CDR3 has 18 amino acids. Per the germline V gene, CDR1 is SGHRS and CDR2 is YFSETQ. With 4 bases removed from V and 3 bases from J, the gap between germline ends came to 23 bases. These data are taken from a study of shared T cell receptors in the human thymus. Produced via immunoSEQ multiplex PCR; TCRdb's table is partial and in-frame only. The sample consists of some 700,000 clones, approximately 85% of them appearing once. The same sample was also studied in work on human thymus T cells. That investigation notes: Across thymic and blood repertoires, the usage of V and J genes appeared to be biased. In unrelated individuals, thymic repertoires overlapped highly, according to related research.

Sequencing input: thymocytes. The chain carries TRBV5-1 and TRBJ2-4; TRBD1 is a possible D gene (5 bases). The sequence was obtained from a girl under three years old with a congenital heart defect. The CDR3 spells CASSPRQWALVGKNIQYF. CDR3 nucleotides: TGCGCCAGCAGCCCTCGACAGTGGGCACTGGTGGGCAAAAACATTCAGTACTTC.